These 9 T cell receptor beta chains originate from one sample sequenced in a study of T cell repertoires in cytomegalovirus infection. Via MiXCR, TCRdb re-called the reads, giving one row per CDR3 protein. The repertoire has some 480,000 distinct CDR3 sequences, 33% of them found once; the top ten carry roughly 15%. No antigen has been identified for these receptors. Specimen: cultured PBMCs, collected from culture after CMV antigen stimulation. The receptors derive from a human donor in good health (CMV status not recorded). Some clones in this sample may be carry-over from other donors' samples.

This sequence joins TRBV10-3 and TRBJ2-2; possible D gene TRBD2, 5 bases. The V and J ends lost 3 bases and 5 bases respectively, with 13 bases between them. The CDR3 runs 15 residues. Germline V CDR1 and CDR2: ENHRY, SYGVKD. In nucleotides, the CDR3 is TGTGCCATCAGTGAAGGGCGGGCAGCTACCGGGGAGCTGTTTTTT. This encodes CAISEGRAATGELFF.

The chain links TRBV5-5 to TRBJ1-5, with 7 bases fitting TRBD1. Germline lookup yields CDR1 SGHKS and CDR2 YYEKEE (reference sequence). After removal of 6 bases from V and 0 bases from J, the junction contained 6 bases not matched to a gene. CDR3 size: 15 residues. The CDR3 DNA is TGTGCCAGCACCCCTGGACAGGCTAGCAATCAGCCCCAGCATTTT. It yields the protein CASTPGQASNQPQHF.

The chain is built from TRBV20-1 and TRBJ2-1; TRBD2 agrees at 13 bases. Germline values: CDR1 DFQATT, CDR2 SNEGSKA (reference sequence). The CDR3 length is 13 residues. The trim removed 6 bases at V and 10 bases at J, leaving 6 bases unmatched. Written as DNA, the CDR3 is TGCAGTGCCGAGACTAGCGGGAGGAAAGAGCAGTTCTTC. This encodes CSAETSGRKEQFF.

This clonotype was counted ten times or more. The chain links TRBV7-2 to TRBJ2-1, with TRBD2 identical over 9 bases. CDR1 and CDR2 from the germline V gene are SGHTA and FQGNSA. With 3 bases clipped from V and 8 bases from J, the junction kept 11 bases outside the gene matches. CDR3 length: 16 amino acids. CDR3 amino acids: CASSFDGGGRAHEQFF. The CDR3, as DNA: TGTGCCAGCAGCTTTGATGGGGGCGGGAGGGCCCATGAGCAGTTCTTC.

V is TRBV6-1 and J is TRBJ2-7, with no clear D. The germline V and J ends were trimmed by 1 base and 7 bases, with 14 bases remaining between them. Germline CDR1 reads MNHNS; CDR2 reads SASEGT. This CDR3 spans 14 amino acids. The CDR3 spells CASSEGNLSREQYF. The CDR3 bases are TGTGCCAGCAGTGAAGGGAACCTCTCGCGGGAGCAGTACTTC.

The chain employs TRBV12-5 and TRBJ2-7; D gene ambiguous. The CDR3 totals 13 residues. Trimming shortened V by 3 bases and J by 7 bases, and 13 bases separated the two germline ends. Germline V gene lookup returns CDR1 LGHNT and CDR2 FRNRAP. The CDR3 reads CASGLGVFHEQYF. DNA of the CDR3: TGTGCTAGTGGTTTAGGTGTGTTCCATGAGCAGTACTTC.

This rearrangement joins TRBV3-1 to TRBJ2-1, with TRBD2 matching 8 bases. V trimming: 0 bases; J trimming: 4 bases; junction bases outside the gene matches: 5. CDR1 LGHDT and CDR2 YNNKEL come from the germline V gene (reference sequence). The CDR3 is 16 amino acids. CDR3 in amino acids: CASSQELADSYNEQFF. The CDR3 DNA sequence: TGTGCCAGCAGCCAAGAACTAGCGGATTCATACAATGAGCAGTTCTTC.

With regard to this clonotype: At one boundary the junction diverges from the germline segment, which might be a read error. This chain connects TRBV10-3 to TRBJ2-2; TRBD1 matches at 11 bases. The CDR3 consists of 18 residues. Germline CDR1 ENHRY, CDR2 SYGVKD. CDR3 amino acids: CATSPGTGGGWNTGELFF. CDR3 coding DNA: TGTGCCACCAGTCCCGGGACAGGGGGAGGATGGAACACCGGGGAGCTGTTTTTT.

V usage is TRBV7-2 and J usage is TRBJ1-4, with D possibly TRBD1 on 5 matching bases. Looked up from germline, CDR1 is SGHTA and CDR2 is FQGNSA. The CDR3 runs 15 residues. The V and J ends lost 3 bases and 8 bases respectively, with 16 bases between them. In nucleotides, the CDR3 is TGTGCCAGCAGCTTCAGGGAGTCGGGACGGGAAAAACTGTTTTTT. This encodes CASSFRESGREKLFF.